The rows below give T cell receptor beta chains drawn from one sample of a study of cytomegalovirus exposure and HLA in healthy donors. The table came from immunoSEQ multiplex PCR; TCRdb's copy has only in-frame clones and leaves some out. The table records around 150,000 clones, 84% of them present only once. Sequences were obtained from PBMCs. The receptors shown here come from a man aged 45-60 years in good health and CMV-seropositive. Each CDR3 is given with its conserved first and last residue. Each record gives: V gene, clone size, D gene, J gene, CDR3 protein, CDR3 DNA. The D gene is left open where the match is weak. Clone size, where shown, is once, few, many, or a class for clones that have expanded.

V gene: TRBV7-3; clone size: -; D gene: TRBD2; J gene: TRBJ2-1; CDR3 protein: CASSFTSGTSGEQFF; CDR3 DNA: TGTGCCAGCAGCTTCACCTCCGGGACTAGTGGTGAGCAGTTCTTC
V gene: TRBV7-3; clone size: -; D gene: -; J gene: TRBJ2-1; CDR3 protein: CASSLIPGHNEQFF; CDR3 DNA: TGTGCCAGCAGCTTAATTCCAGGTCACAATGAGCAGTTCTTC
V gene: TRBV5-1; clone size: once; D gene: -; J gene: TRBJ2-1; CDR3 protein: CASSLGPTLVYNEQFF; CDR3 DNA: TGCGCCAGCAGCTTGGGCCCGACACTTGTATACAATGAGCAGTTCTTC
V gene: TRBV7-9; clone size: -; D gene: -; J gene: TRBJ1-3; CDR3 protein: CASSLEPGSGRNTIYF; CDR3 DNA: TGTGCCAGCAGCTTAGAACCGGGGTCGGGAAGAAACACCATATATTTT
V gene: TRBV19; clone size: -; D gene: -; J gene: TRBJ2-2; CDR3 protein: CASCRDPGTGELFF; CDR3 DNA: TGTGCCAGTTGCCGCGACCCGGGCACCGGGGAGCTGTTTTTT
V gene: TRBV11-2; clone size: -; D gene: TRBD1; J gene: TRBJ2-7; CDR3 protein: CASSFREDRVSYEQYF; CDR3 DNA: TGTGCCAGCAGCTTTCGAGAGGACAGGGTCTCCTACGAGCAGTACTTC
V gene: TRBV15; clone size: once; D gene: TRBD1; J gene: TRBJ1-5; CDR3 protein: CATSRDRASNQPQHF; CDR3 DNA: TGTGCCACCAGCAGGGACAGGGCTAGCAATCAGCCCCAGCATTTT
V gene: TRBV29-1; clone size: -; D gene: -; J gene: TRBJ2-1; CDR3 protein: CSVIKAVSRGGYNEQFF; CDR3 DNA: TGCAGCGTCATTAAAGCTGTATCTAGGGGAGGCTACAATGAGCAGTTCTTC
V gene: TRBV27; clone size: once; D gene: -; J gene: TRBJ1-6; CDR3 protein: CASSLSRNGISPLHF; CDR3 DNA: TGTGCCAGCAGTTTAAGTCGGAACGGGATTTCACCCCTCCACTTT
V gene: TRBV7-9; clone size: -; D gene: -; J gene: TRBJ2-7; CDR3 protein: CASSYGTGLYEQYF; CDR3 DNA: TGTGCCAGCAGCTATGGGACGGGACTGTACGAGCAGTACTTC
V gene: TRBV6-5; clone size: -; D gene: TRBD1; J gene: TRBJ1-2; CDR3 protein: CASSYQGAGYGYTF; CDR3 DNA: TGTGCCAGCAGTTACCAGGGGGCCGGTTATGGCTACACCTTC
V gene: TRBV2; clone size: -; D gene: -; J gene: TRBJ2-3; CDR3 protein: CASSGPELEDPTDTQYF; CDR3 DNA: TGTGCCAGCAGTGGACCCGAACTAGAGGACCCCACAGATACGCAGTATTTT
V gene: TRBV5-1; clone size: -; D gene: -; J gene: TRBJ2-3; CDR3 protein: CASSLRVVASTDTQYF; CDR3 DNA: TGCGCCAGCAGCTTAAGGGTTGTAGCGAGCACAGATACGCAGTATTTT
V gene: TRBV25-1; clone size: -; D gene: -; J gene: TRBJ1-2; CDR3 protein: CASSDPYQGSLYGYTF; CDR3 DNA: TGTGCCAGCAGTGATCCTTACCAGGGGTCTCTCTATGGCTACACCTTC
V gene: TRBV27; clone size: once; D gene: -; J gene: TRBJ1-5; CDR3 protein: CASSLGQNSNQPQHF; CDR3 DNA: TGTGCCAGCAGTTTAGGGCAGAATAGCAATCAGCCCCAGCATTTT
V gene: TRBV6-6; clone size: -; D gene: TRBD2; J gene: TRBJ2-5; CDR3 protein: CASRISGGQETQYF; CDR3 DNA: TGTGCCAGCAGGATAAGCGGGGGGCAAGAGACCCAGTACTTC
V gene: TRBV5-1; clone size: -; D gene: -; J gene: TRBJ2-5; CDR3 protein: CASSPPLRAGQETQYF; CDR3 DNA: TGCGCCAGCAGCCCACCGCTAAGAGCGGGCCAAGAGACCCAGTACTTC
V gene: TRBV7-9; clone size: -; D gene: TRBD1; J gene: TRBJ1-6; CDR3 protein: CSSSRSTGGNSPLHF; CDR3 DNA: TGTTCCAGCAGCCGGTCTACAGGGGGGAATTCACCCCTCCACTTT
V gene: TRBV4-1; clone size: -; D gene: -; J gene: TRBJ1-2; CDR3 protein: CASSHGTLQANYGYTF; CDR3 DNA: TGCGCCAGCAGCCATGGGACACTCCAAGCTAACTATGGCTACACCTTC
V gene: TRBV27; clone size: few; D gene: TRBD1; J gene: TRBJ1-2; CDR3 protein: CASSLKTGVGYTF; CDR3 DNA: TGTGCCAGCAGTTTAAAAACAGGGGTTGGCTACACCTTC
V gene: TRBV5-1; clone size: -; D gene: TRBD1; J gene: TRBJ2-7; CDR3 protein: CASSRTGGEQYF; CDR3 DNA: TGCGCCAGCAGCAGGACAGGGGGCGAGCAGTACTTC
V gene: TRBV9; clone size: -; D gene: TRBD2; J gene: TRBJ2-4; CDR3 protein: CASSVVTGGVNIQYF; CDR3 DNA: TGTGCCAGCAGCGTAGTCACGGGAGGAGTAAACATTCAGTACTTC
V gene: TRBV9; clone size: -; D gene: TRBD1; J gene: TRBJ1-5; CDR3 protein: CASSVGQGAGQPQHF; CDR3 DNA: TGTGCCAGCAGCGTGGGACAGGGGGCAGGTCAGCCCCAGCATTTT
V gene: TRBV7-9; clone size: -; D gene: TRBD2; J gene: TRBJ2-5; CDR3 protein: CASSSRTSGRETQYF; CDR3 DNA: TGTGCCAGCAGCTCGAGGACTAGCGGGAGGGAGACCCAGTACTTC
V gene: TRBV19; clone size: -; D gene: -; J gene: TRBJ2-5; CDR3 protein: CASSNTGTETQYF; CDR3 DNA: TGTGCCAGTAGCAACACAGGGACGGAGACCCAGTACTTC
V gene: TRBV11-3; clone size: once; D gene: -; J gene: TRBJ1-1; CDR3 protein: CASSLEGEGETEAFF; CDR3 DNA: TGTGCCAGCAGCTTAGAAGGAGAGGGGGAAACTGAAGCTTTCTTT
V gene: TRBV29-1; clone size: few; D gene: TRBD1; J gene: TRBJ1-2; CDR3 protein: CSVVLGQGENYGYTF; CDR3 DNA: TGCAGCGTTGTTTTGGGACAGGGGGAAAACTATGGCTACACCTTC
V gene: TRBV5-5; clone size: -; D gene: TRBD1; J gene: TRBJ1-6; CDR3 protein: CASSSGQGFNSPLHF; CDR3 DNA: TGTGCCAGCAGCTCTGGACAGGGATTTAATTCACCCCTCCACTTT
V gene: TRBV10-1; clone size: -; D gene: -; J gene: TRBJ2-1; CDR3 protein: CASSGSTNEQFF; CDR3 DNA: TGCGCCAGCAGTGGTTCCACTAATGAGCAGTTCTTC
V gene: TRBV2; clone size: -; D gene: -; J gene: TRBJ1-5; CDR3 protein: CASKGGLDQPQHF; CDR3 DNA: TGTGCCAGCAAGGGGGGGTTGGATCAGCCCCAGCATTTT
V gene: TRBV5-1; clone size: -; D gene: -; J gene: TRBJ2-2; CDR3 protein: CASSLVRSGTGELFF; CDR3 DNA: TGCGCCAGCAGCTTGGTGCGGTCGGGCACCGGGGAGCTGTTTTTT
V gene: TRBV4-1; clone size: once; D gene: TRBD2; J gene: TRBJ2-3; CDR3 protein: CASRPETGGLDTQYF; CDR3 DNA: TGCGCCAGCAGGCCAGAAACGGGAGGGTTAGATACGCAGTATTTT
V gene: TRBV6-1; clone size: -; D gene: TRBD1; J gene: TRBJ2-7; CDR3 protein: CASSGGDRGLSYEQYF; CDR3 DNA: TGTGCCAGCAGTGGGGGGGACAGGGGCCTCTCCTACGAGCAGTACTTC
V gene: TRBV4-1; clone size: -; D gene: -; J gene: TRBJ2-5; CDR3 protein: CASSQDPRAQYF; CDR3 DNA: TGCGCCAGCAGCCAAGATCCCCGGGCCCAGTACTTC
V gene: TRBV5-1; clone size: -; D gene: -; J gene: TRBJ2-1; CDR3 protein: CASRGARADDEQFF; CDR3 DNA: TGCGCCAGCAGGGGGGCGCGTGCGGATGATGAGCAGTTCTTC
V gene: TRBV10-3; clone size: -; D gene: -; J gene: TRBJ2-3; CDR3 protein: CAISESMGTLSEAQYF; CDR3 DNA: TGTGCCATCAGTGAGTCGATGGGGACACTCTCCGAGGCGCAGTATTTT
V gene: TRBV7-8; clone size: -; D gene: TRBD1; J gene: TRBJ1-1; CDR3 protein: CASSLGQGYTEAFF; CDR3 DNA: TGTGCCAGCAGCTTAGGACAGGGGTACACTGAAGCTTTCTTT